This T cell receptor (beta chain) emerged from a study of response to subunit inactivated influenza vaccine. Turning to this clonotype: The antigen remains unidentified.

V was clipped by 1 base and J by 2 bases; unmatched bases: 5. Germline CDR1 reads LGHNA; CDR2 reads YSLEER. This CDR3 region has 18 residues. General study results and limits: Authors suggested that a seasonal influenza vaccination recruits few new T cells each time.

From the RT-PCR reads, TCRdb called clonotypes with MiXCR, one entry per CDR3 protein. Among 650,000 to 850,000 distinct CDR3 sequences listed, 14% were seen once. This receptor was obtained from a man in his forties or fifties who received an inactivated influenza vaccine. This sample comprised PBMCs from blood, obtained 14 to 15 days before vaccination. The chain joins TRBV4-3 to TRBJ2-2; 12 bases line up with TRBD2. CDR3 amino acids: CASSQVASGGANTGELFF. CDR3 in DNA: TGCGCCAGCAGCCAAGTGGCTAGCGGGGGGGCTAACACCGGGGAGCTGTTTTTT.